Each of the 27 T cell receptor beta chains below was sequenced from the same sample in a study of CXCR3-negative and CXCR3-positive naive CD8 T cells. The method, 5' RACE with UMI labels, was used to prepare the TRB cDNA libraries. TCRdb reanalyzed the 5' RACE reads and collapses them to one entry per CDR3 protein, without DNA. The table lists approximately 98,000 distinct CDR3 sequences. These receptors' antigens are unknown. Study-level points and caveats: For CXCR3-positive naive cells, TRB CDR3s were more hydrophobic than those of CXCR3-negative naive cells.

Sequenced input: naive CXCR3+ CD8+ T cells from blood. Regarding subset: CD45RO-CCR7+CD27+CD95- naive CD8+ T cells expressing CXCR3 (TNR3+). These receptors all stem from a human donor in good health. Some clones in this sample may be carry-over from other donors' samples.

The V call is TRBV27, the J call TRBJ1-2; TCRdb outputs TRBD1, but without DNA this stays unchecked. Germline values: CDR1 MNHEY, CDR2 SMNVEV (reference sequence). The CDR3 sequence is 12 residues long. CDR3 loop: CATVTGMGGYTF.

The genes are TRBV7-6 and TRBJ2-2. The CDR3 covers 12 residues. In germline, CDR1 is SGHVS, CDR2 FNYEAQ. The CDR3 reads CASTLNTGALFF.

The CDR3 region is CASSWAGTRDEQYF. The rearrangement links TRBV7-9 to TRBJ2-7; the TCRdb D gene call, TRBD2, has no DNA to confirm it. Germline loops: CDR1 SEHNR, CDR2 FQNEAQ (reference sequence). The CDR3 totals 14 residues.

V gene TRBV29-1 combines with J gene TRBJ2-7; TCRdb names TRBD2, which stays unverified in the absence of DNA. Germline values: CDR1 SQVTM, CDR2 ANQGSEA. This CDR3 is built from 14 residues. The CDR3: CSVEDPAGIYEQYF.

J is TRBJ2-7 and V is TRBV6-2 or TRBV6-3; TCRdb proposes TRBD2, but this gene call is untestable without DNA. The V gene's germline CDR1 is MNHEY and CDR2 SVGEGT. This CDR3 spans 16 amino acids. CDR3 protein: CASSYPQRGISYEQYF.

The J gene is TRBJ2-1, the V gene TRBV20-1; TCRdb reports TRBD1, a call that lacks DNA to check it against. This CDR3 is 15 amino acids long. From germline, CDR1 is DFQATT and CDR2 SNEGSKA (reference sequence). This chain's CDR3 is CSARDRRARYNEQFF.

The CDR3 loop reads CASSQEGWAGETQYF. The chain has TRBV3-1 and TRBJ2-5; the TCRdb call, TRBD2, lacks DNA for checking. The CDR3 has 15 residues. Germline V gene data show CDR1 as LGHDT and CDR2 as YNNKEL (reference sequence).

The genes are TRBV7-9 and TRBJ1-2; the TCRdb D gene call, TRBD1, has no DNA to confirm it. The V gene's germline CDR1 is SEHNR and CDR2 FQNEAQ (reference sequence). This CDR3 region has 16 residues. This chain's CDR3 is CASRTDRSSVRYGYTF.

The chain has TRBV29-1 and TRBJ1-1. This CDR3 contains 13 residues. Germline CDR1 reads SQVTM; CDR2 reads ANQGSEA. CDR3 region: CSVVRKLNTEAFF.

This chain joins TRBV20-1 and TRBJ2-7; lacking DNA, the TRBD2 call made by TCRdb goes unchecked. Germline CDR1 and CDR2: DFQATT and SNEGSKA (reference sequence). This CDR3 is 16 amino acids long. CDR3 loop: CSARSSGDALSYEQYF.

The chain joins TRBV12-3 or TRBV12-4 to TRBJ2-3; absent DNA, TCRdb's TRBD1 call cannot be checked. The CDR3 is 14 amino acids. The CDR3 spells CASSSAGVEDTQYF.

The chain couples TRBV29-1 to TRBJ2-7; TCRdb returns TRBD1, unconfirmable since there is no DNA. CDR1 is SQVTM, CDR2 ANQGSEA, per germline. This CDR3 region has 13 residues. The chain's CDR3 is CSPAGTGEFEQYF.

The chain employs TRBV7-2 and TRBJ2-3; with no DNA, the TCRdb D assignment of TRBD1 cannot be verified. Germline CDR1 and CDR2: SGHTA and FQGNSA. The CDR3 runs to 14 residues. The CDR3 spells CASSHPLETDTQYF.

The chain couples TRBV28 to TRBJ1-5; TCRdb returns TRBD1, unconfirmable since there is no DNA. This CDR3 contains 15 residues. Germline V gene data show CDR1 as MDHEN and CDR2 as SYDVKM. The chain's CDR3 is CASSPGQGLSRPQHF.

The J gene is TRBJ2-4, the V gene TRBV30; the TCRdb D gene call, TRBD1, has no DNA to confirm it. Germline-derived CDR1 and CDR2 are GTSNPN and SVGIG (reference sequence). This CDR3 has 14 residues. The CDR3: CAWSFGQGANIQYF.

CDR3 amino acids: CASSPPGEVVEQYF. The rearrangement uses TRBV18 and TRBJ2-7. This CDR3 contains 14 residues. CDR1 KGHSH and CDR2 LQKENI come from the germline V gene. Together with reference TRBV18 and TRBJ2-7, the CDR3 gives the full variable domain: NAGVMQNPRHLVRRRGQEARLRCSPMKGHSHVYWYRQLPEEGLKFMVYLQKENIIDESGMPKERFSAEFPKEGPSILRIQQVVRGDSAAYFCASSPPGEVVEQYFGPGTRLTVT.

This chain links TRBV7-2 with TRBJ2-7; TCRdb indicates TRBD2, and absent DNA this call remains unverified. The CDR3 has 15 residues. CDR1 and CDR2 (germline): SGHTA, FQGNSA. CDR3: CASSRGSSLYYEQYF.

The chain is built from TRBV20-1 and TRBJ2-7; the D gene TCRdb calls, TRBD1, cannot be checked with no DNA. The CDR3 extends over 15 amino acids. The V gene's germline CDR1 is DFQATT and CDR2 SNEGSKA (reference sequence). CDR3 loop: CSAPGLDRITYEQYF.

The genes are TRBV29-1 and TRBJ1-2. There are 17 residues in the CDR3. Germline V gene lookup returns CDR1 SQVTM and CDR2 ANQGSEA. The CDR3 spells CSVETSGGTSELYGYTF.

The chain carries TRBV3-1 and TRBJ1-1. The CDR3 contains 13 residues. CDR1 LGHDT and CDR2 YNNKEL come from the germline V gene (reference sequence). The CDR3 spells CASSITENTEAFF. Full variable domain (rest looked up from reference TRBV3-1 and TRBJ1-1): DTAVSQTPKYLVTQMGNDKSIKCEQNLGHDTMYWYKQDSKKFLKIMFSYNNKELIINETVPNRFSPKSPDKAHLNLHINSLELGDSAVYFCASSITENTEAFFGQGTRLTVV.

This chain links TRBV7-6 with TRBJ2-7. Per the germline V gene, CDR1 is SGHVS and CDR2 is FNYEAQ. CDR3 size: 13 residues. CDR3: CASSPEESYEQYF. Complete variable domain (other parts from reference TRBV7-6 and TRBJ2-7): GAGVSQSPRYKVTKRGQDVALRCDPISGHVSLYWYRQALGQGPEFLTYFNYEAQQDKSGLPNDRFSAERPEGSISTLTIQRTEQRDSAMYRCASSPEESYEQYFGPGTRLTVT.

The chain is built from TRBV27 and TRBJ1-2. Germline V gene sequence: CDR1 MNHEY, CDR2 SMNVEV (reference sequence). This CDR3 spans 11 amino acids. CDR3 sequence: CASSEGYGYTF.

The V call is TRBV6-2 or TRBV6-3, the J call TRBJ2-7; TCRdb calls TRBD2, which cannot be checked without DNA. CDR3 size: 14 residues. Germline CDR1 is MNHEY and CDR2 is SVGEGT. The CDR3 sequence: CASSWGAGDYEQYF.

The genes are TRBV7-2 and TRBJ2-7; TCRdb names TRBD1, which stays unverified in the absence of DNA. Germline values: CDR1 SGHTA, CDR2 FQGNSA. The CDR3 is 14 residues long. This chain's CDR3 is CASSFGGSSYEQYF.

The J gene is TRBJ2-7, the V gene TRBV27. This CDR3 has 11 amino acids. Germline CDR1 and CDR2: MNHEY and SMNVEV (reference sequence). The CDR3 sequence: CASSSGGEQYF.

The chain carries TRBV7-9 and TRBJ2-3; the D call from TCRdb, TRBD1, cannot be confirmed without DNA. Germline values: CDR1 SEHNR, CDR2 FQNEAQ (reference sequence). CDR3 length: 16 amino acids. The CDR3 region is CASSSPWTASTDTQYF.

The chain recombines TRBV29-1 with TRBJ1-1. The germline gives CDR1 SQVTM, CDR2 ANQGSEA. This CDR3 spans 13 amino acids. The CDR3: CSVYGRLGTEAFF.